This entry describes one T cell receptor beta chain. V was shortened by 3 bases and J by 4 bases, with 15 bases between the two germline ends. CDR3 size: 15 residues. Per germline, CDR1 MNHNY and CDR2 SVGAGI (reference sequence). This record belongs to a study of blood T cell repertoires in COVID-19. The authors' processing: It was from reference gene primer amplification that nucleated cell counts were estimated. Produced via immunoSEQ multiplex PCR; TCRdb's table is partial and in-frame only. Clone size and the V and J calls come from that table; the DNA yielded D and trimming. The sample holds some 220,000 clones, 70% to 85% seen once.

This receptor was identified in a man over 45 with active or convalescent COVID-19. The source material was peripheral blood. This rearrangement joins TRBV6-6 to TRBJ2-5, with D perhaps matching TRBD1 (5 bases). The CDR3 nucleotides read TGTGCCAGCAGTTATGGTTGGAGCCAGGGAGAGACCCAGTACTTC. Its translation: CASSYGWSQGETQYF.